This entry describes one T cell receptor beta chain. Its antigen remains undetermined. One base away there is no much larger clone; base qualities are not given. For sequencing of the TCRbeta CDR3 region, genomic DNA was extracted from the sorted cells. TCRbeta CDR3 regions were sequenced using the immunoSEQ Assay. TCRdb took over this immuneACCESS table, retaining in-frame rearrangements with V and J assigned. Such tables are incomplete; in checked studies, under half of the missing clones stem from an unresolved V gene, and the remainder is unexplained. The table for this sample lists about 140,000 clones; approximately 90% of them were counted only once. The ten largest account for around 0.99% of the sample. Patients with autoimmune disease history or receiving systemic immunosuppression were excluded from the trial. In every dose cohort, peripheral blood was drawn for TCR sequencing at baseline, cycle 4 day 1, and cycle 7 day 1. Samples were obtained from an open-label, multicenter, first-in-human phase I dose-escalation trial of ivuxolimab. Adults with locally advanced or metastatic head and neck squamous cell, hepatocellular, melanoma or renal cell carcinoma were enrolled in the trial. Before TCR sequencing, CD4+ and CD8+ T cells were separately sorted from peripheral blood.

This sample was taken from a study of OX40 agonist ivuxolimab in advanced cancers. Concerning the study at large: The costimulatory receptor OX40 (CD134) was targeted by ivuxolimab, a fully human IgG2 agonistic monoclonal antibody. Prior anti-PD-1, anti-PD-L1 or anti-CTLA-4 therapy was permitted, and checkpoint inhibitors had been received by approximately 39% of dose-escalation patients. Partial responses occurred in three dose-escalation patients: two with cutaneous melanoma and one with hepatocellular carcinoma. Intravenous ivuxolimab was administered to patients every 2 weeks at six dose levels: 0.01, 0.1, 0.3, 1.5, 3 and 10 mg/kg. Among the roughly 52 dose-escalation patients, around 20 had hepatocellular carcinoma, 15 melanoma, 9 renal cell carcinoma and 9 head and neck cancer. Peripheral TCRbeta sequencing aimed to test whether ivuxolimab altered TCR sequence diversity and caused clonal T-cell expansion. The monotherapy dose-escalation portion (N of about 50 patients) of the phase I ivuxolimab trial is reported in the paper. The dose-escalation cohort was 82.7% male with a mean age of approximately 60 years, ranging from roughly 23 to 79.

Germline trimming: 4 bases from V, 9 bases from J; junction bases outside gene matches: 13. The CDR3 sequence holds 16 residues, the cysteine and phenylalanine included. Of the read, only the CDR3 DNA is kept; its 48 bases are in frame from base 1. CDR1 MNHEY and CDR2 SVGAGI were looked up in the germline V gene. Points the paper makes about the study in general: After ivuxolimab, expanded clones were on average more numerous among CD8+ T cells than among CD4+ T cells. The antigen specificity of the peripheral T cells that underwent clonal expansion was not determined. In the 0.1-3.0 mg/kg groups, partial responders were among the patients with the lowest normalized peripheral clonal expansion, particularly in CD8+ T cells. At doses from 0.1 to 3.0 mg/kg, clonal expansion was seen in both CD4+ and CD8+ blood T cells between baseline and week 6. Low levels of normalized T-cell clonal expansion were also seen in some nonresponding patients.

The sequenced sample was CD4+ or CD8+ T cells sorted from blood, obtained in a trial of the OX40 agonist ivuxolimab. The chain uses TRBV6-5 and TRBJ2-1; 9 bases in the junction line up with TRBD2. The TCR comes from an adult with an advanced solid tumor such as melanoma, head and neck, liver or kidney cancer. The nucleotide sequence is TGTGCCAGCAGTTCTACATTTAGCGGGAGCCTGCTTGAGCAGTTCTTC. Its coded protein is CASSSTFSGSLLEQFF.